This TCR beta chain originates from a study of cytomegalovirus exposure and HLA in healthy donors (dated by TCRdb to about 2017). About the study as a whole: According to an earlier analysis of a few hundred of the donors, about 190 million T cells yielded 117 million unique TCR beta sequences and 250 to 350 Gb of sequence data. Donor age, sex, ethnicity and CMV serostatus were compiled together with the repertoire data. A later analysis re-analyzed previously published TCR beta repertoires from 650 to 800 donors and added high-resolution HLA genotyping to study TCR occurrence patterns. Because of strong linkage in the cohort, roughly five DR-DQ haplotypes were treated as single units for association and clustering. HLA typing included class I and class II loci at four-digit resolution. Of the approximately 400 genotyped donors, approximately 80% fell in the genetic ancestry cluster associated with self-reported Caucasian donors. An earlier analysis of 587 of the donors applied high-throughput TCR beta sequencing to assess whether each TCR beta V gene segment acted as functional or pseudogenic. Along with the approximately 700-subject first cohort, a separate validation cohort of over a hundred different subjects was used. An early release covering roughly 600 HLA-typed donors comprised approximately 300 gigabases of sequencing data and approximately 85 million unique TCR sequences. In a later genetic analysis, genome-wide SNP genotypes for about three fifths of the roughly 670 donors were used, and that subset was treated as a discovery cohort. All discovery cohort repertoires had been generated on a single sequencing platform. High-throughput TCR immunosequencing, statistical association of individual TCRs with disease status, and machine learning were combined to predict cytomegalovirus infection status. Rather than drawing on any new phenotypic data, the later analysis identified candidate immune exposures from TCR beta sequences and the way those sequences occurred across donors. Across 398 genotyped donors of the cohort, an average of about 240,000 unique TCR beta nucleotide sequences per donor were sequenced, and 15% to 20% of those sequences were non-productive. The study aimed to test whether signatures of past pathogen exposure could be identified by cataloging public T cell receptors. The number of donors typed differed by locus, with 629-630 for A, B, C, DRB1 and DQB1, over 500 for DQA1, 600 to 610 for DPA1, and roughly 450 for DPB1. The study used immunosequencing to profile the T cell repertoires of under 700 subjects and linked those repertoires to cytomegalovirus serostatus.

As regards this clone: Which antigen it targets is not known. No base quality values were provided; no much bigger clone lies one nucleotide off.

Per the germline V gene, SGHVS is the CDR1 and FQNEAQ is the CDR2. After removal of 3 bases from V and 4 bases from J, the junction retains 5 bases not matched to a gene. The CDR3 holds 16 amino acids from the cysteine to the phenylalanine. The DNA shown is the 48-base CDR3, in frame from base 1. General study outcomes and caveats: Because HLA typing was unavailable for some donors at each locus, only the typed subset was used in association tests. Compared with equally common non-associated chains, HLA-associated TCR beta chains in a later analysis were more clonally expanded and had lower generation probabilities. A cluster of highly shared sequence variants was judged likely to be a technical artifact of the sequencing pipeline. A later analysis associated about 17,000 TCR beta sequences with specific HLA alleles at a false discovery rate of 0.05. A later analysis found that TCR association rates varied across HLA loci, with DRB1 alleles showing the most associated TCRs and HLA-C alleles the fewest. Approximately 18 rarely observed V segments, including chromosome 9 orphons, were excluded from the earlier analysis of approximately 500 of the donors because counts were too low. Assigning TCR associations to individual alleles was difficult when HLA alleles, especially DR and DQ, strongly co-occurred. The presence/absence analyses assumed that sequencing depth was roughly uniform across donors, and that assumption may not be true. This cohort had only TCR beta chains sequenced, and the lack of alpha or paired-chain data limited which features could be detected. Cytomegalovirus status was reported to be diagnosed by the classifier with high specificity and sensitivity in both the original and validation cohorts. The 87-base-pair reads could not distinguish some IMGT-functional V segments, including TRBV6-2 and TRBV6-3, so those segments were excluded. Immune exposure information for the cohort was limited to CMV serostatus. In a later genetic analysis, fewer N-insertions in productive TCRs were reported among donors in an Asian-associated ancestry cluster than the approximately 710-donor mean. Several of the top co-occurrence clusters appeared to be linked to parvovirus B19, influenza, CMV and Epstein-Barr virus, according to a later analysis. In the study, around 160 TCR beta chains were listed as associated with cytomegalovirus. Most CMV-associated TCR beta chains appeared to be HLA-restricted in a later analysis, and the HLA associations seemed to be driven largely by CMV exposure. Broadly in line with IMGT annotations, most TCR beta V segments showed up in productive rearrangements about 87% or about 30% of the time in an earlier analysis of roughly 590 of the donors. A further reported finding was that TCR beta sequences accurately predicted the HLA-A and HLA-B alleles for most subjects in the first cohort. In vitro tests confirmed that a few of the cytomegalovirus-associated TCR beta chains recognize cytomegalovirus antigens. The authors suggested that the approach could potentially be generalized to other disease states and immunological phenotypes. Across donors, most TCR sequences were observed very rarely, whereas some public TCRs were present in many individuals. A later genetic analysis associated a missense DCLRE1C variant with V-gene and J-gene trimming of TCR beta chains, and an independent cohort replicated the association. Correlated functional status among segregating V segments might be attributable to linkage disequilibrium, but an unknown experimental factor could not be ruled out.

Library generation was performed with the immunoSEQ multiplex PCR assay. The multiplex PCR relied on a mix of 60 forward primers for TCR Vbeta segments and 13 reverse primers for TCR Jbeta segments. The CDR3 region of rearranged TCR beta genes was amplified from genomic DNA with a multiplex PCR assay. The amplified TCR beta libraries were sequenced on the Illumina HiSeq System as 87-base-pair reads. The original pipeline was this. A later analysis counted 65 million to 90 million unique TCR beta chains across the roughly 700 repertoires, and approximately 11 million of these chains were shared by at least two donors. To remove PCR and sequencing errors, raw reads were error-corrected and collapsed into unique sequences using a nearest-neighbor algorithm that merged closely related sequences. CDR3 sequences were aligned to IMGT reference sequences to assign V, D and J gene segments. Each retained sequence needed at least a six-nucleotide match to both a V gene segment and a J gene segment. Rearrangements were classified as productive when the CDR3 lacked stop codons and remained in frame with V and J, and all other rearrangements were classified as non-productive. Following IMGT convention, CDR3 was defined as the stretch from the second conserved V-encoded cysteine up to the conserved J-encoded phenylalanine. The earlier analysis of 550 to 650 of the donors excluded any sequence lacking an unambiguous match to a single V gene segment. An earlier analysis of a few hundred of the donors classified V segments as functional when productive rearrangements were above 56.7% and as segregating when the standard deviation between donors was above 5%. A statistical classification framework was developed to diagnose cytomegalovirus status using the catalog of TCR beta chain sequences. In a later analysis, TCR nucleotide sequences were compared against IMGT/GENE-DB human TR gene sequences so that V and J genes could be assigned. Using the TCRdist pipeline, a later analysis assigned CDR3 sequences along with most-parsimonious VDJ recombination scenarios. A later analysis defined each TCR beta chain by its CDR3 amino acid sequence plus V-gene family, and excluded reads lacking a unique V-gene family. A later analysis removed 600 or so highly shared, low-generation-probability nucleotide sequences to deal with suspected cross-contamination and a sequencing artifact. In a later analysis, a clonal expansion index was calculated for each public chain from normalized within-repertoire ranks of inferred template counts. A later analysis computed generation probabilities with a VDJ recombination model fitted to out-of-frame rearrangements, and checked the results against IGoR. Hypergeometric tests were used in a later analysis to score TCR-TCR, TCR-HLA and TCR-CMV co-occurrence, with a repertoire-size bias correction applied to the TCR pairs. In a later analysis, false discovery rates were estimated by permuting HLA or CMV assignments 20 times. In a later analysis, co-occurring TCRs were grouped using DBSCAN, with TCRdist sequence similarity added in when clustering inside HLA-allele-positive subsets. For co-occurrence clustering, repertoires with fewer than 30,000 or more than 120,000 public chains were excluded, along with roughly five repertoires with anomalous nucleotide sharing. Here the immuneACCESS table is served through TCRdb, limited to in-frame sequences with V and J called. Missing clones are a known gap in these copies; in checked studies unresolved V genes cover under half, and the rest lacks a known reason. V and J calls and clone size are as listed in that table; D and trimming were resolved from the DNA. This sample has 180,000 or so clones in its table, and 80% to 90% of those were observed once. Of the sample, roughly 10% falls within the top ten clones.

The cohort comprised 710 or so healthy bone marrow donors. All cohort members were sampled while nominally healthy, although unrecorded immune exposures were likely present. The donor was CMV seropositive and belonged to the group of about 290 seropositive cohort members. A peripheral blood sample was collected from each donor, and TCR beta sequencing was performed on peripheral blood mononuclear cells. Genomic DNA extraction from the blood cell samples was performed with the Qiagen DNeasy Blood Extraction Kit. Sequenced input: PBMCs. This receptor was taken from a man aged 18 to 29 in good health and CMV-seropositive. The sequence joins TRBV7-8 to TRBJ2-1, with 11 bases matching TRBD2. The CDR3 corresponds to CASSFRLAGKYNEQFF. In nucleotide form, the sequence is TGTGCCAGCAGCTTTCGACTAGCGGGGAAGTACAATGAGCAGTTCTTC.